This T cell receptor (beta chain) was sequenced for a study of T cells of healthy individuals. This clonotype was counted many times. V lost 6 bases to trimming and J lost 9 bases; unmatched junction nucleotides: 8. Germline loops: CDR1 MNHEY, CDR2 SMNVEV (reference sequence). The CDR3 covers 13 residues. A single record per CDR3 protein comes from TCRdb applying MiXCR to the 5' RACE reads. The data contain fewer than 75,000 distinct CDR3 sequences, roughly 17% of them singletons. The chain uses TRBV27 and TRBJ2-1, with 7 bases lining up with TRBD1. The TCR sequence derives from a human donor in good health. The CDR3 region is CASRGIRGREQFF. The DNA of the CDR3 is TGTGCCAGCAGGGGGATTAGGGGGCGTGAGCAGTTCTTC.